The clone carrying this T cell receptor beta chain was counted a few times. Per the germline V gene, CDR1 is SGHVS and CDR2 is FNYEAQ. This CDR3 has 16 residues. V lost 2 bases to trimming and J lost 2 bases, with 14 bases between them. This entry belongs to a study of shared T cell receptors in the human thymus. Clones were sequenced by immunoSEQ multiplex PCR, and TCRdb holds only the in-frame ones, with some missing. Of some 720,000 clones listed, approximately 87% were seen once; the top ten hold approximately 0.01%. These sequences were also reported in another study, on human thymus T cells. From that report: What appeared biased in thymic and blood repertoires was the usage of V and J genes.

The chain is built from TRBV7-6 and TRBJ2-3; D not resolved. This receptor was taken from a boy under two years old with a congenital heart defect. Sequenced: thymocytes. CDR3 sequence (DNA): TGTGCCAGCAGCTTAAATTCTCTCCTAACCACAGATACGCAGTATTTT. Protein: CASSLNSLLTTDTQYF.